Described below is a single T cell receptor beta chain sequence and its context. Its antigen remains unknown. Deep-level settings were used for running the assay. TCRdb's table, derived via immunoSEQ multiplex PCR, lists solely in-frame clones and lacks some. The table lists under 2.5 million clones, 85% to 95% of them singletons. The sample belongs to a study of shared clonotypes between healthy human individuals. Study-level results: Larger estimated richness was generally seen in naive subsets than in memory subsets.

Nashville, Tennessee was home to all donors, who were Caucasian adults. The CDR3 loop spans 16 amino acids. The germline CDR1 and CDR2 sequences are SGHVS and FNYEAQ. Trimming took 2 bases from V and 6 from J; bases not matched to a gene: 9. This sequence originates from a man in his late teens or twenties in good health. Some clones in this sample may be carry-over from other donors' samples. Sequenced material: naive CD4+ T cells from PBMCs. Subset in this sample: CD45RA+ positively selected. The gene calls are TRBV7-6 and TRBJ2-1; TRBD1 matches 8 bases. The CDR3 bases are TGTGCCAGCAGCTTATCCACAGGGGGATTTGGCAATGAGCAGTTCTTC. Amino acids: CASSLSTGGFGNEQFF.